This record looks at one TCR beta chain sequence and its context. Method: immunoSEQ multiplex PCR; TCRdb's copy keeps in-frame clones and lacks some. The repertoire holds about 220,000 clones, with roughly 84% as singletons. This record belongs to a study of blood T cell repertoires in COVID-19. Study in general: There were acute and convalescent COVID-19 samples, and they came from the United States, Italy and Spain.

Trimming removed 7 bases from V and 2 bases from J; junction bases left unmatched: 7. The CDR3 runs 15 residues. The germline CDR1 and CDR2 sequences are KGHDR and SFDVKD. The rearrangement joins TRBV24-1 to TRBJ1-3; TRBD1 aligns across 7 bases. The sequenced sample was peripheral blood. The clonotype originates from an older woman who had recovered from COVID-19. The CDR3, as DNA: TGTGCCACCAGCGACGACAGGGCACCTGGAAACACCATATATTTT. This gives the protein CATSDDRAPGNTIYF.